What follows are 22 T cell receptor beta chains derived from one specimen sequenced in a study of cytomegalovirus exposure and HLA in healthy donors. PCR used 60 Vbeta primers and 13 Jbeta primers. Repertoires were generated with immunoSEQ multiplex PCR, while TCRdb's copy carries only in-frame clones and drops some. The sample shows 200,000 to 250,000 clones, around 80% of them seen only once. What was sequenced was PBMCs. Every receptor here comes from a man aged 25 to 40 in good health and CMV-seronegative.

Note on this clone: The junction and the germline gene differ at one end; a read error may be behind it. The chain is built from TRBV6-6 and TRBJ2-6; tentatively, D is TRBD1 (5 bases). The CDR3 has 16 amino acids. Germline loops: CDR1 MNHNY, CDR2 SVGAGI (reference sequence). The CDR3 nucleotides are TGTGCCAGCAGTTACTCCTGGGGCTCTGGGGCCAGCGTCCTGACTTTC. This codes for CASSYSWGSGASVLTF.

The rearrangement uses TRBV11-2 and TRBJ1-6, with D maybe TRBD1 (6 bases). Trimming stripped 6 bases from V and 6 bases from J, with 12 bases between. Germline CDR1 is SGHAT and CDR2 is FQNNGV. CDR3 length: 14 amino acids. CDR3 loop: CASRDQGFNSPLHF. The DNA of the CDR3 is TGTGCCAGCAGGGATCAGGGGTTTAATTCACCCCTCCACTTT.

The CDR3 region has the DNA TGTGCCAGCAGTTTATTTTCGACAGATATCTATGGCTACACCTTC. Protein product: CASSLFSTDIYGYTF. V is TRBV27 and J is TRBJ1-2, with D possibly being TRBD1 (5 bases). Germline V gives CDR1 MNHEY, CDR2 SMNVEV (reference sequence). The CDR3 spans 15 residues. V gave up 1 base and J gave up 4 bases, with 13 bases separating them.

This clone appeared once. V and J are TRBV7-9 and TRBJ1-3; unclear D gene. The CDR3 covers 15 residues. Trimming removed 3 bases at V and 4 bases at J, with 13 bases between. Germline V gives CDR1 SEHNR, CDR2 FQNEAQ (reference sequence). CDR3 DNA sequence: TGTGCCAGCAGCTTTGAGGGTTTGGAAGGAAACACCATATATTTT. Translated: CASSFEGLEGNTIYF.

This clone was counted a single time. The CDR3: CASSLRSLAGGREQFF. DNA of the CDR3: TGTGCCAGCAGCTTGAGGTCCCTAGCGGGGGGCCGGGAGCAGTTCTTC. The chain combines TRBV5-4 with TRBJ2-1; 11 nucleotides line up with TRBD2. The V segment lost 1 base and the J segment 10 bases; nucleotides outside the gene matches: 10. Germline V gene data show CDR1 as SGHNT and CDR2 as YYREEE (reference sequence). The CDR3 is 16 residues long. Variable domain in full (rest from reference TRBV5-4 and TRBJ2-1): ETGVTQSPTHLIKTRGQQVTLRCSSQSGHNTVSWYQQALGQGPQFIFQYYREEENGRGNFPPRFSGLQFPNYSSELNVNALELDDSALYLCASSLRSLAGGREQFFGPGTRLTVL.

The chain's CDR3 is CASSLWTDYSNQPQHF. In DNA, the CDR3 is TGTGCCAGTAGTCTCTGGACAGATTATAGCAATCAGCCCCAGCATTTT. The J gene is TRBJ1-5, the V gene TRBV19, with D perhaps TRBD1 (6 bases). Trimming took off 5 bases at V and 0 bases at J, with 14 bases between the two ends. The CDR3 totals 16 residues. The germline gives CDR1 LNHDA, CDR2 SQIVND (reference sequence). Based on the CDR3 plus reference TRBV19 and TRBJ1-5, the full variable domain is DGGITQSPKYLFRKEGQNVTLSCEQNLNHDAMYWYRQDPGQGLRLIYYSQIVNDFQKGDIAEGYSVSREKKESFPLTVTSAQKNPTAFYLCASSLWTDYSNQPQHFGDGTRLSIL.

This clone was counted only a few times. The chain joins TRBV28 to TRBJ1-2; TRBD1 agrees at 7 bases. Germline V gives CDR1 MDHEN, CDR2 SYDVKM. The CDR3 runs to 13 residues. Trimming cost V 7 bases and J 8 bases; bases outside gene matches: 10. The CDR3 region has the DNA TGTGCCAGCAAAGTACAGGGGACGCAAGGCTACACCTTC. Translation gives CASKVQGTQGYTF.

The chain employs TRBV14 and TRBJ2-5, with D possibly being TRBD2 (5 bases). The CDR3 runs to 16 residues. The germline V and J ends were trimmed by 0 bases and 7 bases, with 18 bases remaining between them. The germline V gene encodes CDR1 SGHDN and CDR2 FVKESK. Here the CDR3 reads CASSQDPADPRGTQYF. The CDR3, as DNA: TGTGCCAGCAGCCAAGATCCGGCAGACCCCCGGGGGACCCAGTACTTC. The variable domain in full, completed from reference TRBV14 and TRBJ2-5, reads EAGVTQFPSHSVIEKGQTVTLRCDPISGHDNLYWYRRVMGKEIKFLLHFVKESKQDESGMPNNRFLAERTGGTYSTLKVQPAELEDSGVYFCASSQDPADPRGTQYFGPGTRLLVL.

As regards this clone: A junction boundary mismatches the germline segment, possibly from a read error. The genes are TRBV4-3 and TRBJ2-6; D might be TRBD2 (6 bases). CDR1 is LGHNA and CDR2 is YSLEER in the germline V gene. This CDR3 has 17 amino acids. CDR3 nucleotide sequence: TGCGCCAGCAGCCAAGAAAAAGGAGGGCGTGGGGCCAGCGTCCTGACTTTC. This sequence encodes CASSQEKGGRGASVLTF.

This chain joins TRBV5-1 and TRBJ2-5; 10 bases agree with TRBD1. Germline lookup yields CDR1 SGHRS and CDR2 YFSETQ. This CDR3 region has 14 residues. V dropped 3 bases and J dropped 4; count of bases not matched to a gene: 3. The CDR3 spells CASSSTGGLETQYF. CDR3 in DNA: TGCGCCAGCAGCTCGACAGGGGGCTTAGAGACCCAGTACTTC.

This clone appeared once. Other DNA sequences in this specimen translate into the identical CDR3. In DNA form, the CDR3 reads TGTGCCAGCAGTCCGGGGGGCGCGACCTACGAGCAGTACTTC. It translates to CASSPGGATYEQYF. This chain joins TRBV28 and TRBJ2-7, with D possibly TRBD2 on 7 matching bases. The V and J ends lost 5 bases and 2 bases respectively, with 13 bases between them. This CDR3 has 14 amino acids. Germline lookup yields CDR1 MDHEN and CDR2 SYDVKM. The whole variable domain, remainder taken from reference TRBV28 and TRBJ2-7, is DVKVTQSSRYLVKRTGEKVFLECVQDMDHENMFWYRQDPGLGLRLIYFSYDVKMKEKGDIPEGYSVSREKKERFSLILESASTNQTSMYLCASSPGGATYEQYFGPGTRLTVT.

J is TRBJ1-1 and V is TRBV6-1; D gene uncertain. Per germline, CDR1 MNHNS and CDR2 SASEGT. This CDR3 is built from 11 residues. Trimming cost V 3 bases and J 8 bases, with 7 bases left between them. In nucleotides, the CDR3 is TGTGCCAGCAGTGATCCCTTAGAAGCTTTCTTT. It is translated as CASSDPLEAFF.

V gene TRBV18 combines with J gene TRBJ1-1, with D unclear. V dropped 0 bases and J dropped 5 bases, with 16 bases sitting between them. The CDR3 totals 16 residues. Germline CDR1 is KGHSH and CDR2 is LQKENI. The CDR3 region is CASSPPTLVSGTEAFF. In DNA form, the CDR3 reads TGTGCCAGCTCACCACCCACCCTCGTATCGGGGACTGAAGCTTTCTTT.

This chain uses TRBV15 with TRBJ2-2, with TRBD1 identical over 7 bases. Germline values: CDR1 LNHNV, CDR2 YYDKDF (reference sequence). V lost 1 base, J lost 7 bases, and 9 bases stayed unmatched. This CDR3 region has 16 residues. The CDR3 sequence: CATSRGQGPTGGELFF. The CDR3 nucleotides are TGTGCCACCAGCAGAGGACAGGGACCTACGGGCGGGGAGCTGTTTTTT.

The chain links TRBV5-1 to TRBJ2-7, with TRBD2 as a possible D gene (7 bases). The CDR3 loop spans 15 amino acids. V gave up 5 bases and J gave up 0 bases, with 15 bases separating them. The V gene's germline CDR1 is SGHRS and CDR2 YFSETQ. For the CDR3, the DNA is TGCGCCAGCAGGGTCGAGGGGGGGCCCTCCTACGAGCAGTACTTC. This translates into CASRVEGGPSYEQYF.

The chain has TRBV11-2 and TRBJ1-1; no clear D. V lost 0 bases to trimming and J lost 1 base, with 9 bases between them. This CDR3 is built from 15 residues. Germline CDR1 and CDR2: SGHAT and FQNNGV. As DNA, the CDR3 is TGTGCCAGCAGCTTAGATTGGGCAGAGAACACTGAAGCTTTCTTT. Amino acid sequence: CASSLDWAENTEAFF.

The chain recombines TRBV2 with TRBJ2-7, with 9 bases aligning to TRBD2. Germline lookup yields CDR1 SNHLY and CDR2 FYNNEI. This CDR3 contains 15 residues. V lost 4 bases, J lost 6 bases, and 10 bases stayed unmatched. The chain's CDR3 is CASSVLPGLAVEQYF. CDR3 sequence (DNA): TGTGCCAGCAGTGTCTTACCGGGACTAGCCGTCGAGCAGTACTTC.

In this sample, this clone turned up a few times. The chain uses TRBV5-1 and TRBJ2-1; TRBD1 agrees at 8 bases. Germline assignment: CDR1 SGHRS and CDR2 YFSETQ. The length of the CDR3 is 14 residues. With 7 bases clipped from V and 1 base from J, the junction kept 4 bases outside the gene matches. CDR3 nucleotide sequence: TGCGCCAGCCAAAGGACAGGGTCCTACAATGAGCAGTTCTTC. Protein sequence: CASQRTGSYNEQFF.

CDR3 in DNA: TGTGCCAGTAGTACCGCCGGGACAGGGGGGATTGAAAAACTGTTTTTT. Amino acids: CASSTAGTGGIEKLFF. V and J are TRBV19 and TRBJ1-4; 11 nucleotides align to TRBD1. V lost 4 bases to trimming and J lost 7 bases; unmatched junction nucleotides: 8. The CDR3 covers 16 residues. The germline V gene encodes CDR1 LNHDA and CDR2 SQIVND (reference sequence).

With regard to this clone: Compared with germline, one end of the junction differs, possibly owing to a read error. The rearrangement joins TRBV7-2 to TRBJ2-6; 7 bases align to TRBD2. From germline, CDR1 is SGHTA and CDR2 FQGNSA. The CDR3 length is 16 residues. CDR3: CASSLRPGGGASVLTF. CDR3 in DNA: TGTGCCAGCAGCTTACGTCCGGGGGGTGGGGCCAGCGTCCTGACTTTC.

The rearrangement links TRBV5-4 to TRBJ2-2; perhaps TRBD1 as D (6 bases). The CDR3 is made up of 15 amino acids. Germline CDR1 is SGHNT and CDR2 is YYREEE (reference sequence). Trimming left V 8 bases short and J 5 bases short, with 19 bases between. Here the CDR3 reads CASTQDSRTTGELFF. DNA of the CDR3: TGTGCCAGTACACAGGACAGCCGAACTACCGGGGAGCTGTTTTTT.

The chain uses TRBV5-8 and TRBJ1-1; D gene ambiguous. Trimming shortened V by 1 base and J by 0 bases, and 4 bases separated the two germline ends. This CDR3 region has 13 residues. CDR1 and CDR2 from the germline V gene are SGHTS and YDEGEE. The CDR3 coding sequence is TGTGCCAGCAGCTTGACAGTGAACACTGAAGCTTTCTTT. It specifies CASSLTVNTEAFF.